This T cell receptor beta chain appears in the sequencing data of a study of metastatic and nonmetastatic thyroid tumors. TCRdb re-called clones from the PCR reads using MiXCR. The repertoire holds under 35,000 clones, over 20% seen once, with roughly 15% in the top ten. No treatment had been given to any patient before thyroid surgery. Germline values: CDR1 GTSNPN, CDR2 SVGIG (reference sequence). The ends were cut back, 4 bases at V and 2 bases at J, with 8 bases in the middle. The CDR3 consists of 12 residues. This clone was counted many times. Source material: blood. This sequence originates from a female donor with papillary thyroid cancer or a benign thyroid nodule (not recorded which). Some clones in this sample may be carry-over from other donors' samples. The chain joins TRBV30 to TRBJ1-2; a possible D gene is TRBD1 (5 bases). The CDR3 region is CAWKDKNYGYTF. In DNA, the CDR3 is TGTGCCTGGAAGGACAAAAACTATGGCTACACCTTC.